This record concerns one T cell receptor (beta chain) sequence. The sample is drawn from a study of cytomegalovirus exposure and HLA in healthy donors. In the study overall: Early release data held 80 million to 100 million unique TCRs from HLA-typed donors. Membership in the Caucasian-associated ancestry cluster was found for about four fifths of around 380 genotyped donors.

The study ran its PCR with 60 Vbeta and 13 Jbeta primers. Method: immunoSEQ multiplex PCR; TCRdb's copy keeps in-frame clones and lacks some. This sample has around 190,000 clones, with around 80% found just once. The study sampled nominally healthy donors, though unrecorded immune exposures were likely. Germline CDR1 is MNHEY and CDR2 is SMNVEV (reference sequence). The CDR3 contains 15 residues. V gave up 2 bases and J gave up 4 bases, with 14 bases separating them. V gene TRBV27 combines with J gene TRBJ1-1, with TRBD1 as a possible D gene (5 bases). The sample comprised PBMCs. This sequence originates from a woman in her 40s in good health and CMV-seronegative. This chain's CDR3 is CASSLTVQGGTEAFF. The CDR3 DNA is TGTGCCAGCAGTTTAACAGTCCAGGGTGGCACTGAAGCTTTCTTT.